Below are 27 T cell receptor beta chains sequenced from a single sample in a study of blood T cell repertoires in COVID-19. Sequencing was performed with immunoSEQ multiplex PCR; in TCRdb, only in-frame clones are kept and a portion is missing. The sample has about 190,000 clones, 85% seen once. The sequenced sample was peripheral blood. These receptor sequences come from a woman over 75 with acute or convalescent COVID-19.

The chain recombines TRBV7-9 with TRBJ1-5; 7 nucleotides line up with TRBD1. The germline gives CDR1 SEHNR, CDR2 FQNEAQ (reference sequence). J lost 3 bases, V lost 5 bases, and 4 bases had no gene match. This CDR3 contains 14 residues. The CDR3 coding sequence is TGTGCCAGCAGCATCACAGGGGACAATCAGCCCCAGCATTTT. This translates into CASSITGDNQPQHF.

This sequence joins TRBV11-3 and TRBJ2-2; tentatively, D is TRBD2 (6 bases). CDR1 and CDR2 (germline): SGHNT, YENEEA. The CDR3 consists of 14 residues. With 5 bases removed from V and 4 bases from J, the gap between germline ends came to 11 bases. As DNA, the CDR3 is TGTGCCAGCAGCAAAAGAGCGGGCACCGGGGAGCTGTTTTTT. This gives the protein CASSKRAGTGELFF. Filled out from reference TRBV11-3 and TRBJ2-2, the complete variable domain reads EAGVVQSPRYKIIEKKQPVAFWCNPISGHNTLYWYLQNLGQGPELLIRYENEEAVDDSQLPKDRFSAERLKGVDSTLKIQPAELGDSAVYLCASSKRAGTGELFFGEGSRLTVL.

This chain connects TRBV28 to TRBJ2-5, with 9 bases matching TRBD1. The CDR3 contains 17 residues. The V gene's germline CDR1 is MDHEN and CDR2 SYDVKM. After removal of 5 bases from V and 2 bases from J, the junction contained 12 bases not matched to a gene. In DNA, the CDR3 is TGTGCCAGCAGTCCTACAGGGACAGGGTATCGACAAGAGACCCAGTACTTC. Protein product: CASSPTGTGYRQETQYF.

The CDR3 DNA sequence: TGCGCCAGCAGGTCCGGGACAGGGACGCAGCCCCAGCATTTT. Amino acids: CASRSGTGTQPQHF. The chain joins TRBV5-1 to TRBJ1-5; 9 positions agree with TRBD1. Germline CDR1 SGHRS, CDR2 YFSETQ. The CDR3 contains 14 residues. Trimming removed 5 bases from V and 7 bases from J; junction bases left unmatched: 7.

The chain links TRBV2 to TRBJ1-1; D unclear. Germline V gene sequence: CDR1 SNHLY, CDR2 FYNNEI. The ends were cut back, 11 bases at V and 1 base at J, with 17 bases in the middle. The CDR3 extends over 14 amino acids. This chain's CDR3 is CAGRQSSQNTEAFF. For the CDR3, the DNA is TGTGCCGGAAGACAATCATCCCAGAACACTGAAGCTTTCTTT. The complete variable domain, with remaining parts taken from reference TRBV2 and TRBJ1-1, reads EPEVTQTPSHQVTQMGQEVILRCVPISNHLYFYWYRQILGQKVEFLVSFYNNEISEKSEIFDDQFSVERPDGSNFTLKIRSTKLEDSAMYFCAGRQSSQNTEAFFGQGTRLTVV.

The chain employs TRBV15 and TRBJ1-5; D remains ambiguous. Germline values: CDR1 LNHNV, CDR2 YYDKDF (reference sequence). V was shortened by 1 base and J by 4 bases, with 11 bases between the two germline ends. This CDR3 has 15 residues. The CDR3 nucleotides are TGTGCCACCAGCAGAGGAGGGTCGATGAATCAGCCCCAGCATTTT. Its protein product is CATSRGGSMNQPQHF.

The gene calls are TRBV2 and TRBJ2-1; 12 nucleotides agree with TRBD2. The CDR3 is 15 residues long. Germline V gene lookup returns CDR1 SNHLY and CDR2 FYNNEI. V lost 2 bases, J lost 6 bases, and 2 bases stayed unmatched. CDR3 coding DNA: TGTGCCAGCAGTGAACGGGGACTAGCGGGCAATGAGCAGTTCTTC. It encodes CASSERGLAGNEQFF.

This clone has only one observation. The chain joins TRBV4-1 to TRBJ1-1, with D possibly matching TRBD1 (6 bases). V lost 6 bases, J lost 4 bases, and 15 bases lay in between. Germline V gene data show CDR1 as MGHRA and CDR2 as YSYEKL. The CDR3 runs 14 residues. The CDR3 reads CASSRGGEITEAFF. In DNA, the CDR3 is TGCGCCAGCAGTCGAGGGGGGGAAATCACTGAAGCTTTCTTT.

This clone was found a few times. The rearrangement uses TRBV30 and TRBJ2-1; TRBD2 agrees at 8 bases. Per the germline V gene, CDR1 is GTSNPN and CDR2 is SVGIG (reference sequence). This CDR3 has 15 amino acids. Trimming at V came to 2 bases and at J to 1 base, leaving 4 bases not matched to a gene. CDR3 in DNA: TGTGCCTGGAGTCCGACTAGCGCATCCTACAATGAGCAGTTCTTC. Protein: CAWSPTSASYNEQFF. Together with reference TRBV30 and TRBJ2-1, the CDR3 gives the full variable domain: SQTIHQWPATLVQPVGSPLSLECTVEGTSNPNLYWYRQAAGRGLQLLFYSVGIGQISSEVPQNLSASRPQDRQFILSSKKLLLSDSGFYLCAWSPTSASYNEQFFGPGTRLTVL.

The V and J genes are TRBV7-3 and TRBJ2-3; possibly TRBD1 for D (5 bases). Germline V CDR1 and CDR2: SGHTA, FQGTGA. The CDR3 totals 14 residues. Trimming took off 3 bases at V and 0 bases at J, with 7 bases between the two ends. The CDR3 is CASSFDRSTDTQYF. CDR3 DNA: TGTGCCAGCAGCTTTGACAGAAGCACAGATACGCAGTATTTT.

This clone was counted once. The rearrangement links TRBV18 to TRBJ2-6, with 7 bases matching TRBD1. Germline V gene data show CDR1 as KGHSH and CDR2 as LQKENI. There are 17 residues in the CDR3. The ends lost 5 bases at V and 0 bases at J; junction bases unmatched: 7. CDR3 DNA sequence: TGTGCCAGCTCATCCCTGACAGGGAGCTCTGGGGCCAACGTCCTGACTTTC. Translating gives CASSSLTGSSGANVLTF.

The chain recombines TRBV18 with TRBJ1-2; possible D gene TRBD1, 6 bases. V was cut by 3 bases and J by 6 bases, with 11 bases left in between. The CDR3 covers 13 residues. Germline V gene sequence: CDR1 KGHSH, CDR2 LQKENI. CDR3 coding DNA: TGTGCCAGCTCACCCGTCAGGGGCGATGGCTACACCTTC. It encodes CASSPVRGDGYTF.

The CDR3 coding sequence is TGCGCCAGCAGCTTGGGTAGACAAGAGACCCAGTACTTC. Translation gives CASSLGRQETQYF. The chain employs TRBV5-1 and TRBJ2-5; no definite D call. Trimming removed 0 bases at V and 2 bases at J, with 5 bases between. The CDR3 is 13 residues long. Germline CDR1 reads SGHRS; CDR2 reads YFSETQ.

The J gene is TRBJ2-3, the V gene TRBV5-6; TRBD1 might be the D (6 bases). In germline, CDR1 is SGHDT, CDR2 YYEEEE. The germline V and J ends were trimmed by 1 base and 4 bases, with 13 bases remaining between them. This CDR3 has 15 residues. The chain's CDR3 is CASSLPGRGSDTQYF. CDR3 nucleotide sequence: TGTGCCAGCAGCTTGCCGGGCAGGGGATCAGATACGCAGTATTTT.

This clone was counted once. The chain links TRBV18 to TRBJ2-5, with a weak D call TRBD1 (5 bases). Germline lookup yields CDR1 KGHSH and CDR2 LQKENI. Deletions cut 4 bases from V and 5 bases from J, with 14 bases between. This CDR3 has 14 amino acids. CDR3 DNA: TGTGCCAGCTCACAGTTGCAGGGTCAGGAGACCCAGTACTTC. This encodes CASSQLQGQETQYF.

This rearrangement joins TRBV6-5 to TRBJ2-7; possible D gene TRBD1, 6 bases. The V end was cut by 6 bases, the J end by 2 bases, with 14 bases between. Germline loops: CDR1 MNHEY, CDR2 SVGAGI. The length of the CDR3 is 14 residues. The chain's CDR3 is CASSPTGRTYEQYF. The CDR3 nucleotides are TGTGCCAGCAGCCCCACAGGGAGAACCTACGAGCAGTACTTC.

The genes are TRBV6-5 and TRBJ1-1, with TRBD1 as a possible D gene (5 bases). The germline V gene encodes CDR1 MNHEY and CDR2 SVGAGI. Trimming stripped 7 bases from V and 2 bases from J, with 11 bases between. The CDR3 totals 13 residues. Written as DNA, the CDR3 is TGTGCCAGCACCGGCAGGGTTAACACTGAAGCTTTCTTT. As protein: CASTGRVNTEAFF.

The chain employs TRBV5-1 and TRBJ2-3; 13 nucleotides line up with TRBD2. V shed 5 bases, J shed 3 bases, and the junction held 0 bases outside the gene matches. CDR1 is SGHRS and CDR2 is YFSETQ in the germline V gene. The CDR3 is made up of 14 amino acids. CDR3 in amino acids: CASRTSGRTDTQYF. The DNA for the CDR3 is TGCGCCAGCAGGACTAGCGGGAGGACAGATACGCAGTATTTT. Full variable domain (missing parts from reference TRBV5-1 and TRBJ2-3): KAGVTQTPRYLIKTRGQQVTLSCSPISGHRSVSWYQQTPGQGLQFLFEYFSETQRNKGNFPGRFSGRQFSNSRSEMNVSTLELGDSALYLCASRTSGRTDTQYFGPGTRLTVL.

This clone was found once. This chain uses TRBV7-2 with TRBJ1-2; maybe TRBD1 (5 bases). Per germline, CDR1 SGHTA and CDR2 FQGNSA. CDR3 size: 13 residues. V was clipped by 1 base and J by 8 bases, with 11 bases between them. The DNA for the CDR3 is TGTGCCAGCAGCTTAGTTGGGGCGCCGGGCTACACCTTC. Protein product: CASSLVGAPGYTF.

This chain uses TRBV27 with TRBJ1-5, with 7 bases fitting TRBD1. The CDR3 spans 15 residues. V shed 6 bases, J shed 5 bases, and the junction held 10 bases outside the gene matches. Germline CDR1 and CDR2: MNHEY and SMNVEV (reference sequence). This CDR3 is CASSPRQGRDQPQHF. The DNA for the CDR3 is TGTGCCAGCAGCCCCCGACAGGGCAGGGATCAGCCCCAGCATTTT.

The rearrangement uses TRBV11-2 and TRBJ2-3; 13 bases line up with TRBD2. CDR3 length equals 15 residues. Trimming removed 6 bases from V and 4 bases from J; junction bases left unmatched: 4. Germline loops: CDR1 SGHAT, CDR2 FQNNGV. The CDR3 loop is CASSLLAGGPDTQYF. In DNA form, the CDR3 reads TGTGCCAGCAGTTTACTAGCGGGAGGGCCAGATACGCAGTATTTT.

V gene TRBV14 combines with J gene TRBJ2-5, with D maybe TRBD1 (5 bases). Germline V gene lookup returns CDR1 SGHDN and CDR2 FVKESK. With 1 base removed from V and 3 bases from J, the gap between germline ends came to 12 bases. The CDR3 runs 15 residues. The CDR3 DNA is TGTGCCAGCAGCCAAGTAGGGCAGGGCGAAGAGACCCAGTACTTC. Translation: CASSQVGQGEETQYF.

The chain combines TRBV7-2 with TRBJ2-1, with D maybe TRBD2 (5 bases). With 4 bases removed from V and 8 bases from J, the gap between germline ends came to 12 bases. Germline-derived CDR1 and CDR2 are SGHTA and FQGNSA. The CDR3 is 13 residues long. Here the CDR3 reads CASSSQTTDEQFF. The CDR3 DNA follows: TGTGCCAGCAGCTCGCAGACTACCGATGAGCAGTTCTTC.

The chain links TRBV19 to TRBJ1-5; perhaps TRBD1 as D (6 bases). The CDR3 is 14 amino acids. Germline V gene data show CDR1 as LNHDA and CDR2 as SQIVND (reference sequence). V lost 6 bases and J lost 1, with 10 bases in between. This CDR3 reads CASSSGESNQPQHF. The DNA of the CDR3 is TGTGCCAGTAGCTCAGGGGAAAGCAATCAGCCCCAGCATTTT.

The chain is built from TRBV11-2 and TRBJ1-6, with D unresolved. Trimming removed 5 bases at V and 7 bases at J, with 12 bases between. The CDR3 runs 14 residues. Germline V gene data show CDR1 as SGHAT and CDR2 as FQNNGV. In DNA form, the CDR3 reads TGTGCCAGCAGCCCACCCCAACAGAATTCACCCCTCCACTTT. Encoded protein: CASSPPQQNSPLHF.

The rearrangement uses TRBV9 and TRBJ2-5, with 7 nucleotides matching TRBD1. CDR1 is SGDLS, CDR2 YYNGEE, per germline. With 3 bases clipped from V and 2 bases from J, the junction kept 4 bases outside the gene matches. This CDR3 spans 14 amino acids. The CDR3 bases are TGTGCCAGCAGCGACGGGACAGCACAAGAGACCCAGTACTTC. It yields the protein CASSDGTAQETQYF.

CDR3 sequence reads: CASSPLGQSGNTIYF. In DNA form, the CDR3 reads TGTGCCAGCAGTCCCCTGGGACAGTCAGGAAACACCATATATTTT. The chain carries TRBV28 and TRBJ1-3; 7 bases match TRBD1. CDR3 length: 15 amino acids. Trimming cost V 5 bases and J 4 bases; bases outside gene matches: 8. From germline, CDR1 is MDHEN and CDR2 SYDVKM.